The 19 T cell receptor beta chains reported below all come from one sample, sequenced in a study of cytomegalovirus exposure and HLA in healthy donors. Primers: 60 Vbeta forward and 13 Jbeta reverse. Sequencing was performed with immunoSEQ multiplex PCR; in TCRdb, only in-frame clones are kept and a portion is missing. The table records roughly 150,000 clones, around 73% of them present only once. Sequenced: PBMCs. The receptors shown here come from a male donor in good health and CMV-seronegative.

This rearrangement joins TRBV19 to TRBJ1-2, with D unresolved. V dropped 3 bases and J dropped 2 bases, with 7 bases sitting between them. Germline CDR1 reads LNHDA; CDR2 reads SQIVND (reference sequence). There are 13 residues in the CDR3. The CDR3 sequence: CASSILENYGYTF. As DNA, the CDR3 is TGTGCCAGTAGTATTTTGGAGAACTATGGCTACACCTTC. Variable domain in full (rest from reference TRBV19 and TRBJ1-2): DGGITQSPKYLFRKEGQNVTLSCEQNLNHDAMYWYRQDPGQGLRLIYYSQIVNDFQKGDIAEGYSVSREKKESFPLTVTSAQKNPTAFYLCASSILENYGYTFGSGTRLTVV.

The table lists this clone with a few counts. V usage is TRBV5-6 and J usage is TRBJ2-5, with 9 bases fitting TRBD2. The end of the DNA aligns better with TRBJ2-7, so the J call may be wrong. The germline gives CDR1 SGHDT, CDR2 YYEEEE. The CDR3 runs 16 residues. The CDR3 DNA reads as TGTGCCAGCAGCTTGTTTGCGCTAGCGGGAACAGGCGAGCAGTACTTC. Translating it yields CASSLFALAGTGEQYF.

This clone occurred a few times. The gene calls are TRBV6-5 and TRBJ1-3; D is ambiguous. Between the trimmed V and J ends, which lost 0 bases and 0 bases, there was a span of 6 bases. There are 15 residues in the CDR3. CDR1 MNHEY and CDR2 SVGAGI come from the germline V gene. The CDR3 loop reads CASSYSRTSGNTIYF. The CDR3 DNA reads as TGTGCCAGCAGTTACTCGAGAACCTCTGGAAACACCATATATTTT.

The chain combines TRBV9 with TRBJ2-1; a possible D gene is TRBD2 (5 bases). V was cut by 4 bases and J by 9 bases, with 11 bases left in between. This CDR3 is 12 amino acids long. Germline assignment: CDR1 SGDLS and CDR2 YYNGEE. Here the CDR3 DNA reads TGTGCCAGCAGCCCAAGTGGAGGTGAGCAGTTCTTC. Translation: CASSPSGGEQFF.

This clone has just a few counts. The chain couples TRBV28 to TRBJ2-7, with a possible D match to TRBD1 (6 bases). CDR3 length equals 16 residues. Germline assignment: CDR1 MDHEN and CDR2 SYDVKM. With 5 bases removed from V and 0 bases from J, the gap between germline ends came to 17 bases. CDR3 bases: TGTGCCAGCAGTCACCCCGACAGGACCAGCTCCTACGAGCAGTACTTC. It yields the protein CASSHPDRTSSYEQYF.

The J gene is TRBJ2-2, the V gene TRBV4-1; 11 nucleotides agree with TRBD1. V shed 1 base and J 5 bases; nucleotides not matched to a gene: 12. The CDR3 sequence is 19 residues long. Germline V gene lookup returns CDR1 MGHRA and CDR2 YSYEKL. As DNA, the CDR3 is TGCGCCAGCAGCCAAGTCCTCCCCACCGGGACAGGGGGGACCGGGGAGCTGTTTTTT. It is translated as CASSQVLPTGTGGTGELFF.

The rearrangement joins TRBV6-5 to TRBJ2-7; TRBD1 matches 11 bases. CDR3 length: 14 residues. Germline CDR1 reads MNHEY; CDR2 reads SVGAGI. V shed 7 bases, J shed 4 bases, and the junction held 6 bases outside the gene matches. DNA for the CDR3: TGTGCCAGCACTCGGGGGACAGGGGGTTACGAGCAGTACTTC. Its protein product is CASTRGTGGYEQYF.

This clone was picked up one time. The chain employs TRBV5-1 and TRBJ2-7, with 8 bases identical to TRBD2. V lost 3 bases to trimming and J lost 2 bases; unmatched junction nucleotides: 10. Looked up from germline, CDR1 is SGHRS and CDR2 is YFSETQ. CDR3 length equals 16 residues. CDR3 nucleotides: TGCGCCAGCAGCTCCTCATCCGCGGGAGGCACCTACGAGCAGTACTTC. This codes for CASSSSSAGGTYEQYF.

This sequence joins TRBV7-9 and TRBJ2-7; D is ambiguous. Per germline, CDR1 SEHNR and CDR2 FQNEAQ (reference sequence). With 2 bases removed from V and 2 bases from J, the gap between germline ends came to 10 bases. The CDR3 consists of 14 residues. Here the CDR3 reads CASSLLGNAYEQYF. The CDR3 nucleotides read TGTGCCAGCAGCTTATTGGGCAACGCCTACGAGCAGTACTTC.

The rearrangement joins TRBV11-1 to TRBJ2-3, with 11 bases matching TRBD2. V lost 5 bases to trimming and J lost 6 bases; unmatched junction nucleotides: 4. Germline loops: CDR1 SGHAT, CDR2 FQDESV (reference sequence). The CDR3 length is 14 residues. As DNA, the CDR3 is TGTGCCAGCAGCCACCGGACTAGCGGGGATACGCAGTATTTT. Amino acids: CASSHRTSGDTQYF. The full variable domain, with the rest looked up from reference TRBV11-1 and TRBJ2-3, is EAEVAQSPRYKITEKSQAVAFWCDPISGHATLYWYRQILGQGPELLVQFQDESVVDDSQLPKDRFSAERLKGVDSTLKIQPAELGDSAMYLCASSHRTSGDTQYFGPGTRLTVL.

The table lists this clone with a count of one. The rearrangement uses TRBV4-2 and TRBJ2-2, with 8 bases fitting TRBD2. The CDR3 extends over 15 amino acids. Germline V gene data show CDR1 as LGHNA and CDR2 as YNFKEQ. Trimming took 3 bases from V and 4 from J; bases not matched to a gene: 4. CDR3 DNA sequence: TGTGCCAGCAGCCAGGGTCTAGCGGGCACCGGGGAGCTGTTTTTT. Translating gives CASSQGLAGTGELFF.

This chain connects TRBV12-1 to TRBJ1-1; the table names TRBD1, a call not compared with the DNA. TRBV12-1 is listed as a pseudogene. The CDR3 runs 17 residues. The CDR3 sequence: CASSTQAGRGADTEAFF. DNA for the CDR3: TGTGCCAGCAGCACCCAAGCTGGCAGGGGAGCAGACACTGAAGCTTTCTTT.

The chain uses TRBV19 and TRBJ2-1; D possibly corresponds to TRBD2 (6 bases). Trimming shortened V by 0 bases and J by 8 bases, and 8 bases separated the two germline ends. CDR1 LNHDA and CDR2 SQIVND come from the germline V gene (reference sequence). The CDR3 covers 13 residues. The CDR3 coding sequence is TGTGCCAGTAGTATAGATACGGGGGATGAGCAGTTCTTC. Residues: CASSIDTGDEQFF.

The genes are TRBV5-6 and TRBJ1-3; 8 nucleotides match TRBD1. The CDR3 has 15 residues. The V segment lost 5 bases and the J segment 1 base; nucleotides outside the gene matches: 5. CDR1 is SGHDT, CDR2 YYEEEE, per germline. CDR3 loop: CASRSQGASGNTIYF. The CDR3 DNA is TGTGCCAGCAGATCTCAGGGGGCTTCTGGAAACACCATATATTTT.

The chain is built from TRBV7-8 and TRBJ2-2, with D maybe TRBD2 (6 bases). Germline CDR1 SGHVS, CDR2 FQNEAQ. The CDR3 is made up of 14 amino acids. Trimming shortened V by 6 bases and J by 3 bases, and 11 bases separated the two germline ends. The CDR3 spells CASRRDGYTGELFF. The CDR3 nucleotides read TGTGCCAGCAGGCGGGACGGTTACACCGGGGAGCTGTTTTTT. The full variable domain, with the rest looked up from reference TRBV7-8 and TRBJ2-2, is GAGVSQSPRYKVAKRGQDVALRCDPISGHVSLFWYQQALGQGPEFLTYFQNEAQLDKSGLPSDRFFAERPEGSVSTLKIQRTQQEDSAVYLCASRRDGYTGELFFGEGSRLTVL.

The rearrangement links TRBV5-4 to TRBJ2-3, with D possibly TRBD1 on 6 matching bases. The ends were cut back, 6 bases at V and 2 bases at J, with 16 bases in the middle. There are 15 residues in the CDR3. Germline CDR1 is SGHNT and CDR2 is YYREEE (reference sequence). The CDR3 DNA follows: TGTGCCAGCAAAGCCACAGGGCTACCCACAGATACGCAGTATTTT. Residues: CASKATGLPTDTQYF.

This sequence joins TRBV28 and TRBJ2-5; D possibly corresponds to TRBD1 (5 bases). Germline V gene lookup returns CDR1 MDHEN and CDR2 SYDVKM. V shed 1 base and J shed 6 bases, with 18 bases lying between them. The CDR3 runs 16 residues. CDR3 sequence (DNA): TGTGCCAGCAGTTTATCCGTGATCAGGGCGCGAAAGACCCAGTACTTC. It specifies CASSLSVIRARKTQYF.

Here the CDR3 reads CASSLRDRDYEQYF. Here the CDR3 DNA reads TGTGCCAGCAGTTTAAGGGACAGGGATTACGAGCAGTACTTC. The chain recombines TRBV28 with TRBJ2-7; TRBD1 matches 9 bases. The CDR3 runs 14 residues. The germline CDR1 and CDR2 sequences are MDHEN and SYDVKM. J was trimmed by 4 bases and V by 2 bases; bases with no gene match: 3.

The chain is built from TRBV5-1 and TRBJ2-1; 7 nucleotides line up with TRBD1. CDR1 is SGHRS, CDR2 YFSETQ, per germline. The CDR3 has 16 amino acids. The J segment lost 8 bases and the V segment lost 6 bases, leaving 17 bases of the junction unmatched. The CDR3: CASNEGFLGQRYEQFF. CDR3 DNA sequence: TGCGCCAGCAACGAGGGATTCTTGGGACAGAGGTATGAGCAGTTCTTC.